Below, 21 T cell receptor beta chains from the same sample are listed, as sequenced in a study of T cell changes during pregnancy in multiple sclerosis. Clones were sequenced by immunoSEQ multiplex PCR, and TCRdb holds only the in-frame ones, with some missing. The table records approximately 30,000 clones, 91% of them present only once. This specimen was CD8+ T cells from peripheral blood mononuclear cells, taken in the second trimester of pregnancy. The source of these receptors is a female donor in good health, enrolled as a control in a pregnancy study.

This clone was seen a few times. This chain joins TRBV4-1 and TRBJ2-5; D not resolved. The CDR3 extends over 12 amino acids. Deletions cut 0 bases from V and 5 bases from J, with 4 bases between. CDR1 MGHRA and CDR2 YSYEKL come from the germline V gene. Here the CDR3 reads CASSQDRETQYF. For the CDR3, the DNA is TGCGCCAGCAGCCAAGACCGGGAGACCCAGTACTTC.

This chain joins TRBV30 and TRBJ1-4; 7 nucleotides line up with TRBD1. Unmatched junction bases numbered 3, after V lost 0 bases and J lost 5 bases. The length of the CDR3 is 14 residues. CDR1 and CDR2 (germline): GTSNPN, SVGIG (reference sequence). The CDR3 coding sequence is TGTGCCTGGAGTGTACTACAGGGGAATGAAAAACTGTTTTTT. As protein: CAWSVLQGNEKLFF.

The rearrangement uses TRBV19 and TRBJ1-1; 9 positions agree with TRBD1. Germline V gives CDR1 LNHDA, CDR2 SQIVND (reference sequence). The CDR3 has 16 amino acids. V was pared by 3 bases and J by 0 bases, with 5 bases of the junction left unmatched. The CDR3 DNA is TGTGCCAGTAGTATGGGGGACAGGGTGGTGAACACTGAAGCTTTCTTT. Its protein is CASSMGDRVVNTEAFF. Filled out from reference TRBV19 and TRBJ1-1, the complete variable domain reads DGGITQSPKYLFRKEGQNVTLSCEQNLNHDAMYWYRQDPGQGLRLIYYSQIVNDFQKGDIAEGYSVSREKKESFPLTVTSAQKNPTAFYLCASSMGDRVVNTEAFFGQGTRLTVV.

The rearrangement uses TRBV4-3 and TRBJ1-4; D perhaps matches TRBD1 (6 bases). The V and J ends lost 1 base and 7 bases respectively, with 13 bases between them. The germline V gene has CDR1 LGHNA and CDR2 YSLEER. The CDR3 length is 15 residues. Here the CDR3 reads CASSQGKGGAEKLFF. In nucleotides, the CDR3 is TGCGCCAGCAGCCAAGGGAAGGGGGGGGCTGAAAAACTGTTTTTT.

V usage is TRBV9 and J usage is TRBJ2-1; 11 nucleotides align to TRBD2. In germline, CDR1 is SGDLS, CDR2 YYNGEE. The CDR3 is 18 residues long. V lost 0 bases to trimming and J lost 3 bases; unmatched junction nucleotides: 8. In nucleotides, the CDR3 is TGTGCCAGCAGCGTAGGAGAGGCTAGCGGGGGGAACTACAATGAGCAGTTCTTC. Protein sequence: CASSVGEASGGNYNEQFF.

The chain couples TRBV7-9 to TRBJ1-2; 7 bases line up with TRBD1. After removal of 6 bases from V and 9 bases from J, the junction contained 16 bases not matched to a gene. CDR3 length equals 15 residues. The germline V gene has CDR1 SEHNR and CDR2 FQNEAQ (reference sequence). CDR3 coding DNA: TGTGCCAGCAGGCGAGATAATGACAGGGAGGATCGCTACACCTTC. Its translation: CASRRDNDREDRYTF.

This chain uses TRBV7-9 with TRBJ1-3, with D unresolved. The germline V and J ends were trimmed by 8 bases and 1 base, with 6 bases remaining between them. The V gene's germline CDR1 is SEHNR and CDR2 FQNEAQ (reference sequence). The CDR3 totals 12 residues. CDR3 amino acids: CASRESGNTIYF. In nucleotides, the CDR3 is TGTGCCAGCCGCGAATCTGGAAACACCATATATTTT.

The V gene is TRBV4-2, the J gene TRBJ2-3, with 12 bases lining up with TRBD2. V gave up 5 bases and J gave up 1 base; unmatched junction bases: 4. The CDR3 loop spans 16 amino acids. Germline V gene sequence: CDR1 LGHNA, CDR2 YNFKEQ. In nucleotides, the CDR3 is TGTGCCAGCAGCGTTAGACTAGCGGGGGGCACAGATACGCAGTATTTT. Translating gives CASSVRLAGGTDTQYF.

V is TRBV6-4 and J is TRBJ1-1; TRBD1 matches 7 bases. CDR1 MRHNA and CDR2 SNTAGT come from the germline V gene. The CDR3 extends over 15 amino acids. The trim removed 6 bases at V and 1 base at J, leaving 8 bases unmatched. CDR3 coding DNA: TGTGCCAGCAGCCCAGGGGGACAGCCGAACACTGAAGCTTTCTTT. This codes for CASSPGGQPNTEAFF.

Relative to its sample, this clone is medium-sized. V is TRBV6-1 and J is TRBJ2-7; 9 nucleotides line up with TRBD1. The CDR3 has 14 residues. Germline V gene sequence: CDR1 MNHNS, CDR2 SASEGT. Trimming at V came to 4 bases and at J to 6 bases, leaving 7 bases not matched to a gene. The CDR3: CASSGDRESSEQYF. The CDR3, as DNA: TGTGCCAGCAGTGGGGACAGGGAATCGTCCGAGCAGTACTTC.

The gene calls are TRBV5-4 and TRBJ2-5, with a weak D call TRBD2 (6 bases). From germline, CDR1 is SGHNT and CDR2 YYREEE (reference sequence). V lost 2 bases and J lost 5, with 22 bases in between. The CDR3 is made up of 17 amino acids. In DNA form, the CDR3 reads TGTGCCAGCAGCTTAAGTGGGTCGGAGGGTACTGGGGAGACCCAGTACTTC. Translated: CASSLSGSEGTGETQYF.

The chain uses TRBV7-9 and TRBJ2-5; perhaps TRBD1 as D (6 bases). The length of the CDR3 is 14 residues. The germline CDR1 and CDR2 sequences are SEHNR and FQNEAQ (reference sequence). V was shortened by 1 base and J by 3 bases, with 9 bases between the two germline ends. DNA for the CDR3: TGTGCCAGCAGCTTAGAAAACAGGGAAGAGACCCAGTACTTC. It translates to CASSLENREETQYF.

The V gene is TRBV7-6, the J gene TRBJ1-4, with 9 positions matching TRBD1. The V gene end was trimmed by 5 bases and the J gene end by 4 bases; junction bases not matched to a gene: 2. Germline V gene sequence: CDR1 SGHVS, CDR2 FNYEAQ. The CDR3 sequence is 14 residues long. The CDR3 region is CASSPTGGNEKLFF. The CDR3 nucleotides read TGTGCCAGCAGCCCGACAGGGGGTAATGAAAAACTGTTTTTT. The full variable domain, with the rest looked up from reference TRBV7-6 and TRBJ1-4, is GAGVSQSPRYKVTKRGQDVALRCDPISGHVSLYWYRQALGQGPEFLTYFNYEAQQDKSGLPNDRFSAERPEGSISTLTIQRTEQRDSAMYRCASSPTGGNEKLFFGSGTQLSVL.

The V gene is TRBV29-1, the J gene TRBJ2-1; possibly TRBD1 for D (5 bases). The CDR3 runs 16 residues. Germline V gene data show CDR1 as SQVTM and CDR2 as ANQGSEA. V was clipped by 3 bases and J by 3 bases, with 18 bases between them. The CDR3 is CSVDALQDILYNEQFF. The CDR3 DNA reads TGCAGCGTTGATGCCCTTCAGGACATCCTCTACAATGAGCAGTTCTTC.

The V and J genes are TRBV11-2 and TRBJ1-4; D perhaps matches TRBD1 (6 bases). Germline V lookup: CDR1 SGHAT, CDR2 FQNNGV. The CDR3 is 18 amino acids. V was cut by 0 bases and J by 3 bases, with 17 bases left in between. Here the CDR3 reads CASSLDYGVEGANEKLFF. The CDR3 DNA reads as TGTGCCAGCAGCTTAGATTACGGTGTTGAGGGGGCTAATGAAAAACTGTTTTTT.

V and J are TRBV7-9 and TRBJ1-4; D perhaps matches TRBD1 (5 bases). V was cut by 2 bases and J by 6 bases, with 19 bases left in between. Germline V gene lookup returns CDR1 SEHNR and CDR2 FQNEAQ (reference sequence). The CDR3 loop spans 17 amino acids. As DNA, the CDR3 is TGTGCCAGCAGCTTAATGTGGGGCCTGGGAAACGATGAAAAACTGTTTTTT. Its translation is CASSLMWGLGNDEKLFF.

This clone was observed a single time. The CDR3 DNA reads as TGTGCCAGCAGCTCCCGGGACAGGGTCTTCAATGAGCAGTTCTTC. Protein product: CASSSRDRVFNEQFF. The genes are TRBV13 and TRBJ2-1, with TRBD1 identical over 9 bases. This CDR3 is 15 amino acids long. V lost 4 bases to trimming and J lost 6 bases; unmatched junction nucleotides: 7. Per germline, CDR1 PRHDT and CDR2 FYEKMQ (reference sequence).

The chain links TRBV9 to TRBJ1-2; 8 nucleotides align to TRBD1. The V gene end was trimmed by 3 bases and the J gene end by 0 bases; junction bases not matched to a gene: 7. The CDR3 spans 16 residues. Germline lookup yields CDR1 SGDLS and CDR2 YYNGEE. DNA of the CDR3: TGTGCCAGCAGCGCCGACAGGGGCAGTACTAACTATGGCTACACCTTC. It specifies CASSADRGSTNYGYTF. Full variable domain (outside the CDR3, taken from reference TRBV9 and TRBJ1-2): DSGVTQTPKHLITATGQRVTLRCSPRSGDLSVYWYQQSLDQGLQFLIQYYNGEERAKGNILERFSAQQFPDLHSELNLSSLELGDSALYFCASSADRGSTNYGYTFGSGTRLTVV.

The chain carries TRBV4-3 and TRBJ1-6, with D tentatively TRBD1 (5 bases). Germline-derived CDR1 and CDR2 are LGHNA and YSLEER. Deletions cut 0 bases from V and 9 bases from J, with 9 bases between. This CDR3 contains 14 residues. CDR3 loop: CASSQDREVSPLHF. The CDR3 DNA is TGCGCCAGCAGCCAAGACAGGGAGGTTTCACCCCTCCACTTT.

This chain links TRBV2 with TRBJ2-5, with 8 bases fitting TRBD1. Matching the DNA end better, TRBJ2-7 makes the J call doubtful. This CDR3 contains 15 residues. The germline gives CDR1 SNHLY, CDR2 FYNNEI. The CDR3 is CASSLKTGESYEQYF. CDR3 bases: TGTGCCAGCAGTCTAAAGACAGGGGAATCCTACGAGCAGTACTTC.

The gene calls are TRBV4-3 and TRBJ1-4, with D tentatively TRBD1 (5 bases). CDR1 and CDR2 (germline): LGHNA, YSLEER. The CDR3 sequence is 14 residues long. V dropped 4 bases and J dropped 6 bases, with 12 bases sitting between them. The CDR3 reads CASSPGIEDEKLFF. DNA of the CDR3: TGCGCCAGCAGCCCAGGGATCGAGGATGAAAAACTGTTTTTT.